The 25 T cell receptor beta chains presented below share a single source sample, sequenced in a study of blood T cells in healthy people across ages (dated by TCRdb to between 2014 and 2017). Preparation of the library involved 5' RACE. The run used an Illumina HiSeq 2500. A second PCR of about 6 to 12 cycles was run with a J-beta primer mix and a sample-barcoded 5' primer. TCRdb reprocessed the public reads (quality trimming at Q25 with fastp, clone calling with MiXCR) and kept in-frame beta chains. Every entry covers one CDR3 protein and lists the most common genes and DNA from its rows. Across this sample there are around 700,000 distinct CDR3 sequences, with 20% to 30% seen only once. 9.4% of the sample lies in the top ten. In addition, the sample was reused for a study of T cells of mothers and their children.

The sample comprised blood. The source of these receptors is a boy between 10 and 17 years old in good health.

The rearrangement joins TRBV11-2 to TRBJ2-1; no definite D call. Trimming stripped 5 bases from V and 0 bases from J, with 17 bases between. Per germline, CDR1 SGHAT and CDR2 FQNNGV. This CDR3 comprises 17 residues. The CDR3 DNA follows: TGTGCCAGCAGCATCAGACACTTTCTTGGCTCCTACAATGAGCAGTTCTTC. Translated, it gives CASSIRHFLGSYNEQFF.

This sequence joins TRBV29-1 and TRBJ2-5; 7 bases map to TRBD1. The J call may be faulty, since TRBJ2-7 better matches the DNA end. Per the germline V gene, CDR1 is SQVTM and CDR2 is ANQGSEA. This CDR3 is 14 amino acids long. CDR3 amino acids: CSVDSPTGLSEQYF. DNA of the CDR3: TGCAGCGTTGATTCCCCGACAGGGCTCTCCGAGCAGTACTTC.

The CDR3 loop reads CASRPSGREVYNEQFF. CDR3 in DNA: TGTGCCAGCAGGCCGTCGGGGCGGGAGGTTTACAATGAGCAGTTCTTC. The V and J genes are TRBV28 and TRBJ2-5; the match to TRBD2 covers 8 bases. The DNA end is a closer match to TRBJ2-1, so the J assignment may be wrong. CDR3 length equals 16 residues. Germline-derived CDR1 and CDR2 are MDHEN and SYDVKM.

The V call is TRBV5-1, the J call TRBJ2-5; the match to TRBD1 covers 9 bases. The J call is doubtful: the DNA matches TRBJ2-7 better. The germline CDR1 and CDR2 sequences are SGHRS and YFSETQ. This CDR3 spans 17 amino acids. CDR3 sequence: CASSLDWWTGEGYEQYF. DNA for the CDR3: TGCGCCAGCAGCTTGGACTGGTGGACAGGGGAAGGCTACGAGCAGTACTTC.

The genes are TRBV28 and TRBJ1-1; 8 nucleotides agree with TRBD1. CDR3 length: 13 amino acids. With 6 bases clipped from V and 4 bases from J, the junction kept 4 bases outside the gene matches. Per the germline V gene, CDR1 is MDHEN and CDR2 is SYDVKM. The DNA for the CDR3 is TGTGCCAGCAGCGGCGGGACAGGCACTGAAGCTTTCTTT. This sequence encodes CASSGGTGTEAFF.

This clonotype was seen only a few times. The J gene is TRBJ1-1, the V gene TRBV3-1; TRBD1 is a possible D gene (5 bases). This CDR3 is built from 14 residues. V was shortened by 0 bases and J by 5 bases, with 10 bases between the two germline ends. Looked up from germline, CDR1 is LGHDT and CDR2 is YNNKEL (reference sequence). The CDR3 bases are TGTGCCAGCAGCCAAGATCTGGGGCGGACTGAAGCTTTCTTT. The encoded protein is CASSQDLGRTEAFF.

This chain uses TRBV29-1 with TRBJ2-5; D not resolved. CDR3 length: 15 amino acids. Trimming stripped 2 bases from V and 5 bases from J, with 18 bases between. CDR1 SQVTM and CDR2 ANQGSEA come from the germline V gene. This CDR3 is CSVEKKGPLRETQYF. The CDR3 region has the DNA TGCAGCGTTGAAAAGAAAGGACCCCTGAGGGAGACCCAGTACTTC. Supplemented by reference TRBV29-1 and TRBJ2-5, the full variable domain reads SAVISQKPSRDICQRGTSLTIQCQVDSQVTMMFWYRQQPGQSLTLIATANQGSEATYESGFVIDKFPISRPNLTFSTLTVSNMSPEDSSIYLCSVEKKGPLRETQYFGPGTRLLVL.

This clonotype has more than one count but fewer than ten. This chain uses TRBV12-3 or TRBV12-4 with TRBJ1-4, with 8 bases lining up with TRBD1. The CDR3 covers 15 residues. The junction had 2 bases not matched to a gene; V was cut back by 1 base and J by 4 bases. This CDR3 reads CASSLEDRVNEKLFF. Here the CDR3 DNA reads TGTGCCAGCAGTTTAGAGGACAGGGTTAATGAAAAACTGTTTTTT.

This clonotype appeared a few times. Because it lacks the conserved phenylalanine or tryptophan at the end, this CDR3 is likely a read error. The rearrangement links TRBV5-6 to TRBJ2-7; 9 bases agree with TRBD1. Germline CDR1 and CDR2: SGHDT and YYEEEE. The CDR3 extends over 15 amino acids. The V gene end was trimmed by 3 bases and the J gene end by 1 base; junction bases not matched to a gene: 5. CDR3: CASSSAGTGSYEQYL. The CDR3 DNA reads TGTGCCAGCAGCTCAGCCGGGACAGGGTCCTACGAGCAGTACCTC.

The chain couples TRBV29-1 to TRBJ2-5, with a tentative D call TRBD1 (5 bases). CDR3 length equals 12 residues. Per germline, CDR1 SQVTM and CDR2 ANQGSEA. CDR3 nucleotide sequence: TGCAACGCCTACAGGTCCCGGGAGACCCAGTACTTC. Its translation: CNAYRSRETQYF.

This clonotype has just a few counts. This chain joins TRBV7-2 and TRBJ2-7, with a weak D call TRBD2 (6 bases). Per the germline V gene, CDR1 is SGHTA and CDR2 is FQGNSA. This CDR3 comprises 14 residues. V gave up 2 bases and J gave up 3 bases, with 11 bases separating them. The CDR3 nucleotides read TGTGCCAGCAGCTTAAGGGACTTGATCTACGAGCAGTACTTC. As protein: CASSLRDLIYEQYF. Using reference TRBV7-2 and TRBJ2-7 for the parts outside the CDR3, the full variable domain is GAGVSQSPSNKVTEKGKDVELRCDPISGHTALYWYRQSLGQGLEFLIYFQGNSAPDKSGLPSDRFSAERTGGSVSTLTIQRTQQEDSAVYLCASSLRDLIYEQYFGPGTRLTVT.

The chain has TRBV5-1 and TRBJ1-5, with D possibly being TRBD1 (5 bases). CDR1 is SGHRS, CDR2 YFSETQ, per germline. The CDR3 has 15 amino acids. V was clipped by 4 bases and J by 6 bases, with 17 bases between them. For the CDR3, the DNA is TGCGCCAGCAGCCTCTCAGGGAATCAGGGTCAGCCCCAGCATTTT. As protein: CASSLSGNQGQPQHF.

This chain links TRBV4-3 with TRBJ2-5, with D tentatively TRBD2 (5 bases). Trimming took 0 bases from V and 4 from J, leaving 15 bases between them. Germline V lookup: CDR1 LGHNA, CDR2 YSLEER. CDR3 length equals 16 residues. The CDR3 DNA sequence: TGCGCCAGCAGCCAAGACGGGCGGGTCCCGGGAGAGACCCAGTACTTC. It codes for CASSQDGRVPGETQYF.

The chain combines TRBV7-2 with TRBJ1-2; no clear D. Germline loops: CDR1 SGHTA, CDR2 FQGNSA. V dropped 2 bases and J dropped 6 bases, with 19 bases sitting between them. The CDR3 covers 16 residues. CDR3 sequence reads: CASSLTPPPAADGYTF. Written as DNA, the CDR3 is TGTGCCAGCAGCTTAACCCCGCCCCCAGCGGCGGATGGCTACACCTTC.

The CDR3 nucleotides are TGCGCCAGCAGCCAAGAACCGGGGGGAGCAGATACGCAGTATTTT. It translates to CASSQEPGGADTQYF. This rearrangement joins TRBV4-1 to TRBJ2-3; 7 nucleotides agree with TRBD2. Germline CDR1 reads MGHRA; CDR2 reads YSYEKL. The CDR3 consists of 15 residues. The V segment lost 0 bases and the J segment 4 bases; nucleotides outside the gene matches: 4.

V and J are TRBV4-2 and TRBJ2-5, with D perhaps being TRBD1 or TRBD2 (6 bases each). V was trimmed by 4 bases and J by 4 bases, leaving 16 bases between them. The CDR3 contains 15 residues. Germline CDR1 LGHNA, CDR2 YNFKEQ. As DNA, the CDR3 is TGTGCCAGCAGCCCGGGAGCGGAGGGGGGAGAGACCCAGTACTTC. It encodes CASSPGAEGGETQYF.

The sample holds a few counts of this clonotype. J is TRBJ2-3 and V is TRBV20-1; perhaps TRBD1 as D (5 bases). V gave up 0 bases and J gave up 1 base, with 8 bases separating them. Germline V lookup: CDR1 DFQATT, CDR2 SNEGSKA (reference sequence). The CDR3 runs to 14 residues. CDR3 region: CSAREGPGTDTQYF. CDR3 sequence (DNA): TGCAGTGCTAGAGAGGGGCCGGGCACAGATACGCAGTATTTT.

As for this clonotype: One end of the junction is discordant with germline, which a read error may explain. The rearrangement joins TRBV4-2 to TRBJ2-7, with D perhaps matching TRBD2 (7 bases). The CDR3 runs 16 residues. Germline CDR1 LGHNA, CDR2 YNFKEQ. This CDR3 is CASSQAGRGAIYQQYF. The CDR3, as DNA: TGTGCCAGCAGCCAAGCAGGCCGGGGGGCTATCTACCAGCAGTACTTC.

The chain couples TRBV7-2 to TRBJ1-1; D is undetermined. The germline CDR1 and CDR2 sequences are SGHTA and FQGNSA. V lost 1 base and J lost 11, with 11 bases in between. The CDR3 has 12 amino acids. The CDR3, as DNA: TGTGCCAGCAGCTTAGTAGGCGTTGGCGCTTTCTTT. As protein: CASSLVGVGAFF.

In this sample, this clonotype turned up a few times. CDR3 coding DNA: TGCGCCAGCCGGGACAGCAATAAGAACGAGCAGTACTTC. It codes for CASRDSNKNEQYF. The genes are TRBV5-1 and TRBJ2-1; TRBD1 matches at 7 bases. The J call is doubtful: the DNA matches TRBJ2-7 better. In germline, CDR1 is SGHRS, CDR2 YFSETQ. CDR3 length: 13 residues.

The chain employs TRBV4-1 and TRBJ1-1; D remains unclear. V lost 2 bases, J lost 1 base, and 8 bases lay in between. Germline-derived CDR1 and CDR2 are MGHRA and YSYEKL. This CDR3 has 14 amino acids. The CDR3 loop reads CASSQQQQNTEAFF. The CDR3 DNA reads TGCGCCAGCAGCCAACAACAGCAGAACACTGAAGCTTTCTTT.

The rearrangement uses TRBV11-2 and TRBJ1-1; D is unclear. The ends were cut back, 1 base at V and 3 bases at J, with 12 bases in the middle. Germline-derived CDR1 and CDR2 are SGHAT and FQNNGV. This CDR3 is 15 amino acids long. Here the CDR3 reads CASSLGVWGYTEAFF. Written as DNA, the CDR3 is TGTGCCAGCAGCTTAGGCGTGTGGGGTTACACTGAAGCTTTCTTT.

The DNA of the CDR3 is TGCAGTGCTACCCGAGGGACGACAGAGACCCAGTACTTC. Its translation is CSATRGTTETQYF. The chain has TRBV20-1 and TRBJ2-1; D possibly uses TRBD1 or TRBD2 (5 bases each). The closer fit of TRBJ2-5 to the DNA end suggests the J call may be wrong. Germline V lookup: CDR1 DFQATT, CDR2 SNEGSKA (reference sequence). The CDR3 length is 13 residues.

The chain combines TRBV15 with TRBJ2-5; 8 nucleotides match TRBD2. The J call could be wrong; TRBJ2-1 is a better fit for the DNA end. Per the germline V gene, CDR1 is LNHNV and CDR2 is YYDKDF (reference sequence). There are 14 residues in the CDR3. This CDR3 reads CATSTVSGSGEQFF. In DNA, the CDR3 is TGTGCCACCAGCACCGTGAGCGGGAGTGGTGAGCAGTTCTTC.

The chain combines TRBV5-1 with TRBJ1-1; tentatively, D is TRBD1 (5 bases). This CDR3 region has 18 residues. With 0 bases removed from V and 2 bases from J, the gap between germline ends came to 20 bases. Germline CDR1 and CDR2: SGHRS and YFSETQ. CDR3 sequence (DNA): TGCGCCAGCAGCTTGGCGGTTACGGGGGACGGGTTTAACACTGAAGCTTTCTTT. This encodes CASSLAVTGDGFNTEAFF.